Below, one TCR beta chain is given with its context. A single count supports this clone. No cognate antigen has been identified for it. No per-base quality is available; no much larger clone lies one base away. The sample comes from a study of OX40 agonist ivuxolimab in advanced cancers. As for the study more broadly: Ivuxolimab, which targeted the costimulatory receptor OX40 (CD134), was an agonistic, fully human IgG2 monoclonal antibody. Partial responses occurred in three dose-escalation patients: two with cutaneous melanoma and one with hepatocellular carcinoma. Patients were allowed to have had prior anti-PD-1, anti-PD-L1 or anti-CTLA-4 therapy, and 30% to 50% of the dose-escalation patients had previously received checkpoint inhibitors. The purpose of peripheral TCRbeta sequencing was to test whether ivuxolimab changed TCR sequence diversity and led to clonal T-cell expansion. Intravenous ivuxolimab was administered to patients every 2 weeks at six dose levels: 0.01, 0.1, 0.3, 1.5, 3 and 10 mg/kg. The paper covers the monotherapy dose-escalation part of the phase I ivuxolimab trial, which included N of about 50 patients. Of the 50 to 55 dose-escalation patients, hepatocellular carcinoma was present in 19, melanoma in some 15, renal cell carcinoma in 9 and head and neck cancer in 9. The dose-escalation cohort was about 83% male with a mean age of approximately 60 years, ranging from roughly 20 to 80. Results and caveats for the whole study, not just this receptor: In the 0.1-3.0 mg/kg groups, partial responders had among the lowest normalized peripheral clonal expansion, particularly in CD8+ T cells. Low levels of normalized T-cell clonal expansion were also seen in some patients who did not respond. The antigen specificity of the clonally expanded peripheral T cells was not determined. At doses of 0.1 to 3.0 mg/kg, clonal expansion of both CD4+ and CD8+ blood T cells was observed from baseline to week 6. After ivuxolimab, more expanded clones were found on average in CD8+ T cells than in CD4+ T cells.

Patients with autoimmune disease history or receiving systemic immunosuppression were excluded from the trial. Peripheral blood for TCR sequencing was collected from all dose cohorts at baseline, on cycle 4 day 1, and on cycle 7 day 1. Samples were obtained from an open-label, multicenter, first-in-human phase I dose-escalation trial of ivuxolimab. Adults with locally advanced or metastatic head and neck squamous cell, hepatocellular, melanoma or renal cell carcinoma were enrolled in the trial. Before TCR sequencing, CD4+ T cells and CD8+ T cells from peripheral blood were sorted into separate populations. Cut back by 7 bases and 6 bases, the V and J ends lie 18 bases apart. The CDR3 runs 14 residues from the cysteine to the phenylalanine. Only CDR3 DNA is held: 42 bases, read in frame from base 1. The germline V gene specifies MDHEN as CDR1 and SYDVKM as CDR2. To sequence the TCRbeta CDR3 region, genomic DNA was isolated from the sorted cells. TCRbeta CDR3 regions were sequenced using the immunoSEQ Assay. Imported from immuneACCESS, the table was reduced by TCRdb to in-frame sequences with V and J called. These copies leave out some clones; in studies compared against another copy, an unresolved V gene accounts for under half, and the cause of the remainder is not known. Counted in this sample were 70,000 to 95,000 clones; about 91% of them appeared once. The top ten clones comprise less than 0.85% of the sample.

The sequence links TRBV28 to TRBJ1-2; perhaps TRBD1 is the D gene, with 5 bases matching. Sequenced here: CD4+ or CD8+ T cells sorted from blood, sampled in a trial of the OX40 agonist ivuxolimab. The origin of this receptor is an adult with an advanced solid tumor such as melanoma, head and neck, liver or kidney cancer. The DNA sequence is given as TGTGCCAGCAACCCTCCAGGGATGAGGGATGGCTACACCTTC. This encodes CASNPPGMRDGYTF.